This T cell receptor beta chain was obtained from a study of cytomegalovirus exposure and HLA in healthy donors. Study-level information: Drawn from HLA-typed donors, about 85 million unique TCRs were held in an early data release.

This CDR3 contains 17 residues. Losses at the gene ends were 10 bases for V and 4 bases for J; bases not matched to a gene: 19. The germline V gene has CDR1 ENHRY and CDR2 SYGVKD. This clone occurred a few times. Antigen specificity is unknown. Use of 60 Vbeta and 13 Jbeta primers characterized the PCR. Method: immunoSEQ multiplex PCR; TCRdb's copy keeps in-frame clones and lacks some. The data contain over 110,000 clones, 75% to 80% of them singletons. Study-wide results and limits: From TCR beta sequences, most subjects' HLA-A and HLA-B alleles were reportedly predicted accurately. Follow-up analysis later connected one missense variant in DCLRE1C with trimming of TCR beta V- and J-genes.

Material for sequencing was PBMCs. The origin of this receptor is a woman aged 40 to 50 in good health and CMV-seropositive. The V call is TRBV10-3, the J call TRBJ2-1; 7 nucleotides align to TRBD2. In nucleotides, the CDR3 is TGTGCCACTCAGGACCGGCTCGGGAGGCGCCTTTACAATGAGCAGTTCTTC. This codes for CATQDRLGRRLYNEQFF.